The rows below give T cell receptor beta chains drawn from one sample of a study of blood T cell repertoires in COVID-19. This table comes from immunoSEQ multiplex PCR, and its TCRdb copy is limited to in-frame clones, with some not included. The table includes 130,000 to 150,000 clones, 70% to 90% detected once. Sequenced: peripheral blood. The receptors were gathered from a woman aged 45-59 years with acute or convalescent COVID-19. Each CDR3 is given without its conserved first and last residue. Each record gives: V gene, CDR3 protein.

v_call: TRBV4-3
cdr3_aa: ASSQEGGYEQY

v_call: TRBV14
cdr3_aa: ASSPRGYGYT

v_call: TRBV6-5
cdr3_aa: ASKNSGASTDTQY

v_call: TRBV6-4
cdr3_aa: ASSDSGGGTYNSPLH

v_call: TRBV3-1/TRBV3-2
cdr3_aa: ASSQGLAGGLYNEQF

v_call: TRBV6-5
cdr3_aa: ASQGTGVGDYGYT

v_call: TRBV5-6
cdr3_aa: ASTPFKRQGNSPLH

v_call: TRBV7-6
cdr3_aa: ASSFRGRGNTGELF

v_call: TRBV7-6
cdr3_aa: ASSFGIRTSGGAGYEQY

v_call: TRBV3-1/TRBV3-2
cdr3_aa: ASSQESGNSPLH

v_call: TRBV4-1
cdr3_aa: ASSPTEDYEQY

v_call: TRBV27
cdr3_aa: ASGRVSTEAF

v_call: TRBV6-1
cdr3_aa: ASTLPGYGYT

v_call: TRBV25-1
cdr3_aa: ASSERGFSPLH

v_call: TRBV28
cdr3_aa: ASRTGSGNTIY

v_call: TRBV5-4
cdr3_aa: ASSTEAYGYT

v_call: TRBV19
cdr3_aa: ASSLGLAPNEQF

v_call: TRBV5-1
cdr3_aa: ASSSGWTTSQYGYT

v_call: TRBV6-6
cdr3_aa: ASRGQGTEAF

v_call: TRBV10-3
cdr3_aa: AISGRVNTEAF

v_call: TRBV24-1
cdr3_aa: APTRSEQY

v_call: TRBV4-3
cdr3_aa: ASSQDSANYGYT

v_call: TRBV3-1/TRBV3-2
cdr3_aa: ASSRAVGGGYT

v_call: TRBV6-5
cdr3_aa: ASSYSTVNTEAF

v_call: TRBV5-1
cdr3_aa: ASSLSGGALYEQF

v_call: TRBV7-3
cdr3_aa: ASSSSGGSSYNEQF

v_call: TRBV7-9
cdr3_aa: ASSSLGLAGVDTQY

v_call: TRBV28
cdr3_aa: ASSTVNEQF

v_call: TRBV4-2
cdr3_aa: ASSQVESGAKNIQY

v_call: TRBV7-2
cdr3_aa: ASSGGRNTEAF

v_call: TRBV3-1/TRBV3-2
cdr3_aa: ASSQAGGINTGELF

v_call: TRBV10-2
cdr3_aa: ASSEVAIAGGSNNEQF

v_call: TRBV27
cdr3_aa: ASSSYRGTDTQY

v_call: TRBV23-1
cdr3_aa: ASSQEGQGAKKEQY

v_call: TRBV6-5
cdr3_aa: ASRGGGNEQY

v_call: TRBV5-5
cdr3_aa: ASSWGTGVDTGELF

v_call: TRBV4-2
cdr3_aa: ASSRRAEGGSNQPQH

v_call: TRBV2
cdr3_aa: ASSLERVGGGYT

v_call: TRBV2
cdr3_aa: ASSGQGLNSNQPQH

v_call: TRBV18
cdr3_aa: ASSPLQRGGGYSEAF

v_call: TRBV3-1/TRBV3-2
cdr3_aa: ASSQGGGSDSPLH

v_call: TRBV11-3
cdr3_aa: ASSPRTSGADEQF

v_call: TRBV27
cdr3_aa: ASSLWRVGGNTIY

v_call: TRBV3-1/TRBV3-2
cdr3_aa: ASSVMTGLNTEAF

v_call: TRBV2
cdr3_aa: ASIQGGGNQPQH

v_call: TRBV6-2/TRBV6-3
cdr3_aa: ASRYGTGEDGYT

v_call: TRBV29-1
cdr3_aa: SVETTGGRGNTIY

v_call: TRBV3-1/TRBV3-2
cdr3_aa: ASSQYREGLPWNSPLH

v_call: TRBV6-5
cdr3_aa: ASSLTPRNQPQH

v_call: TRBV11-3
cdr3_aa: ASSSGVGEAF

v_call: TRBV5-4
cdr3_aa: ASSRGGNEKLF